The 24 T cell receptor beta chains reported below all come from one sample, sequenced in a study of regulatory T cells in long-lasting Graves disease. Time point described: newly diagnosed GD, antithyroid drugs for less than 3 months. Extracted RNA from PBMCs served as the source of the TCR library. In building TCR beta libraries, iRepertoire HTBI primers were used together with Arm-PCR of CDR3 regions. TCRdb re-analysed the multiplex PCR reads in MiXCR, keeping a single row per CDR3 protein. The data contain about 300,000 distinct CDR3 sequences, over 15% of them singletons. The sample consisted of peripheral blood mononuclear cells (PBMCs), taken at new diagnosis, from a patient treated with antithyroid drugs. The receptors were gathered from a female donor with Graves disease.

In this sample, this clonotype turned up many times. The chain couples TRBV27 to TRBJ1-3; no clear D gene. The CDR3 is 15 residues long. The germline CDR1 and CDR2 sequences are MNHEY and SMNVEV (reference sequence). Trimming took 5 bases from V and 4 from J, leaving 15 bases between them. CDR3: CASSERQAKGNTIYF. The CDR3 nucleotides are TGTGCCAGCAGTGAGCGTCAAGCCAAGGGAAACACCATATATTTT.

The chain uses TRBV5-1 and TRBJ1-6; TRBD1 might be the D (5 bases). Trimming removed 0 bases from V and 9 bases from J, with 13 bases in between. Germline V gene sequence: CDR1 SGHRS, CDR2 YFSETQ. The CDR3 is made up of 15 amino acids. CDR3 DNA sequence: TGCGCCAGCAGCTTGGGGACATATACAGTTTCACCCCTCCACTTT. Encoded protein: CASSLGTYTVSPLHF.

The gene calls are TRBV9 and TRBJ2-3; 10 bases are shared with TRBD2. Looked up from germline, CDR1 is SGDLS and CDR2 is YYNGEE. The V segment lost 0 bases and the J segment 2 bases; nucleotides outside the gene matches: 3. The CDR3 has 16 amino acids. CDR3 region: CASSVGLAGATDTQYF. CDR3 nucleotides: TGTGCCAGCAGCGTAGGTCTAGCGGGAGCCACAGATACGCAGTATTTT.

This clonotype was seen ten or more times. The chain employs TRBV19 and TRBJ2-7; D is undetermined. V shed 1 base and J shed 6 bases, with 13 bases lying between them. Per germline, CDR1 LNHDA and CDR2 SQIVND (reference sequence). CDR3 length equals 14 residues. CDR3 in DNA: TGTGCCAGTAGTATAGTGATCGGTCTCGGCGAGCAGTACTTC. Its protein is CASSIVIGLGEQYF.

This clonotype was seen only a few times. The V call is TRBV30, the J call TRBJ2-7; D is unclear. Germline loops: CDR1 GTSNPN, CDR2 SVGIG (reference sequence). The CDR3 runs 14 residues. The V and J ends lost 5 bases and 4 bases respectively, with 18 bases between them. The chain's CDR3 is CAWRHKNSLYEQYF. DNA for the CDR3: TGTGCCTGGCGGCACAAAAACTCCCTATACGAGCAGTACTTC.

Regarding this clonotype: A junction boundary mismatches the germline segment, possibly from a read error. The CDR3: CASSLETGNTDTQYF. In DNA form, the CDR3 reads TGTGCCAGCAGCTTAGAAACGGGGAACACAGATACGCAGTATTTT. The chain has TRBV12-3 or TRBV12-4 and TRBJ2-3; maybe TRBD2 (5 bases). CDR3 length equals 15 residues.

As to this clonotype: It may be a read error: a sequence one base away is much more abundant. The chain is built from TRBV6-1 and TRBJ2-7; 8 bases are a match to TRBD1. The germline gives CDR1 MNHNS, CDR2 SASEGT. The CDR3 totals 14 residues. The V segment lost 5 bases and the J segment 2 bases; nucleotides outside the gene matches: 5. CDR3: CASSPGQATYEQYF. Written as DNA, the CDR3 is TGTGCCAGCAGTCCGGGACAGGCCACCTACGAGCAGTACTTC.

Note on this clonotype: Compared with germline, one end of the junction differs, possibly owing to a read error. This chain connects TRBV18 to TRBJ2-7; D possibly matches TRBD1 or TRBD2 (5 bases each). The CDR3 is made up of 12 amino acids. Germline CDR1 KGHSH, CDR2 LQKENI. The CDR3, as DNA: TGTGCCAGCTCACCACTAGACCGGGGCGCCCACTTC. This translates into CASSPLDRGAHF.

This clonotype came up many times. The chain carries TRBV11-3 and TRBJ2-5; D may be TRBD1 (7 bases). The CDR3 loop spans 12 amino acids. V was trimmed by 9 bases and J by 6 bases, leaving 14 bases between them. CDR1 is SGHNT, CDR2 YENEEA, per germline. CDR3 protein: CASRAGGKTQYF. In DNA, the CDR3 is TGTGCCAGTAGGGCAGGGGGGAAGACCCAGTACTTC.

This clonotype occurred many times. This chain connects TRBV11-3 to TRBJ1-2, with D hard to call. This CDR3 has 14 amino acids. The V end was cut by 5 bases, the J end by 5 bases, with 15 bases between. Germline CDR1 SGHNT, CDR2 YENEEA. The CDR3: CASSPGDKGYGYTF. In nucleotides, the CDR3 is TGTGCCAGCAGCCCCGGTGACAAAGGGTATGGCTACACCTTC.

This clonotype was found once. CDR3: CSVEGTSGGNEQFF. Written as DNA, the CDR3 is TGCAGCGTTGAAGGCACTAGCGGTGGCAATGAGCAGTTCTTC. The V call is TRBV29-1, the J call TRBJ2-1, with 8 bases matching TRBD2. Germline values: CDR1 SQVTM, CDR2 ANQGSEA. The V gene end was trimmed by 1 base and the J gene end by 6 bases; junction bases not matched to a gene: 5. This CDR3 contains 14 residues.

This clonotype has ten or more counts. The chain uses TRBV13 and TRBJ2-7; D remains ambiguous. Germline values: CDR1 PRHDT, CDR2 FYEKMQ (reference sequence). The V end lost 2 bases, the J end lost 5 bases, and 4 bases lay between the germline ends. The CDR3 consists of 11 residues. CDR3 in DNA: TGTGCCAGCAGCTTAACCCACGAGCAGTACTTC. It specifies CASSLTHEQYF.

With regard to this clonotype: This may be a read error, as it is one base from a much larger clone. The rearrangement joins TRBV5-4 to TRBJ2-2, with D possibly matching TRBD2 (6 bases). The germline CDR1 and CDR2 sequences are SGHNT and YYREEE (reference sequence). The CDR3 is made up of 15 amino acids. The CDR3 bases are TGTGCCAGCAGTAAGGAGGGGAAGAACACCGGGGAGCTGTTGTTT. Translation: CASSKEGKNTGELLF.

This clonotype was recorded a few times. A read error is likely here: a far larger clone is one base away. This chain joins TRBV5-1 and TRBJ1-5; no firm D call. The length of the CDR3 is 14 residues. Germline assignment: CDR1 SGHRS and CDR2 YFSETQ. The CDR3 region has the DNA TGTGCCAGCAGCTACAAGGACGGCAATCAGCCCCAGCATTTT. It codes for CASSYKDGNQPQHF. Using reference TRBV5-1 and TRBJ1-5 for the parts outside the CDR3, the full variable domain is KAGVTQTPRYLIKTRGQQVTLSCSPISGHRSVSWYQQTPGQGLQFLFEYFSETQRNKGNFPGRFSGRQFSNSRSEMNVSTLELGDSALYLCASSYKDGNQPQHFGDGTRLSIL.

This clonotype came up many times. The genes are TRBV4-1 and TRBJ2-7; 10 positions agree with TRBD2. Trimming cost V 6 bases and J 3 bases; bases outside gene matches: 5. CDR3 length: 14 amino acids. CDR1 is MGHRA and CDR2 is YSYEKL in the germline V gene. CDR3 sequence reads: CASSFERGGYEQYF. CDR3 bases: TGCGCCAGCAGTTTCGAGCGGGGGGGCTACGAGCAGTACTTC.

This clonotype was detected a few times. This chain connects TRBV7-9 to TRBJ2-5; D not resolved. V dropped 2 bases and J dropped 7 bases, with 17 bases sitting between them. CDR3 length equals 15 residues. CDR1 SEHNR and CDR2 FQNEAQ come from the germline V gene (reference sequence). CDR3 DNA: TGTGCCAGCAGCTTAATGGCACAGAAACGCGGGACCCAGTACTTC. As protein: CASSLMAQKRGTQYF.

This clonotype was found once. This likely comes from a read error, as the CDR3 has no conserved phenylalanine or tryptophan at its end. V usage is TRBV15 and J usage is TRBJ1-2; TRBD1 might be the D (5 bases). Per the germline V gene, CDR1 is LNHNV and CDR2 is YYDKDF (reference sequence). The V end was cut by 5 bases, the J end by 4 bases, with 20 bases between. This CDR3 is 16 amino acids long. CDR3 nucleotides: TGTGCCACCAGCCAAAGTAGGGTCAGGGAGCCCTATGGCTACACCCTC. This sequence encodes CATSQSRVREPYGYTL.

This chain connects TRBV12-3 or TRBV12-4 to TRBJ2-7; 9 bases map to TRBD2. The assigned J gene may be wrong: the sequence end matches TRBJ2-5 better. The CDR3 has 14 residues. The CDR3 DNA is TGTGCCAGCAGTTCCGGGACTAGCAAAGAGACCCAGTACTTC. It codes for CASSSGTSKETQYF.

Ten or more counts support this clonotype. The V and J genes are TRBV28 and TRBJ2-3, with D unresolved. The V gene's germline CDR1 is MDHEN and CDR2 SYDVKM. Trimming left V 7 bases short and J 4 bases short, with 9 bases between. The CDR3 is 12 amino acids. The CDR3 spells CASNIEADTQYF. CDR3 DNA: TGTGCCAGCAACATAGAGGCAGATACGCAGTATTTT.

CDR3 nucleotide sequence: TGTGCCAGCAGCTTAACCACTACAAGCGGGATCCGGGGTAATGAGCAGTTCTTC. Translated, it gives CASSLTTTSGIRGNEQFF. The V and J genes are TRBV11-1 and TRBJ2-1; TRBD2 aligns across 7 bases. The V and J ends lost 2 bases and 7 bases, in that order; junction bases with no gene match: 17. This CDR3 contains 18 residues. Germline V gene sequence: CDR1 SGHAT, CDR2 FQDESV (reference sequence).

In this sample, this clonotype turned up a few times. The rearrangement links TRBV5-6 to TRBJ2-6; D may be TRBD1 (6 bases). Between the trimmed V and J ends, which lost 7 bases and 0 bases, there was a span of 11 bases. This CDR3 contains 15 residues. Germline CDR1 reads SGHDT; CDR2 reads YYEEEE. The CDR3 reads CASYGQLSGANVLTF. CDR3 DNA: TGTGCCAGCTATGGACAGCTCTCTGGGGCCAACGTCCTGACTTTC.

This clonotype was counted between two and nine times. A read error may be the cause here, since a much bigger clone is one base away. V and J are TRBV12-3 or TRBV12-4 and TRBJ2-7; no clear D gene. V lost 4 bases and J 3 bases, leaving 10 bases between the germline ends. The CDR3 runs 13 residues. The CDR3 nucleotides read TGTGCCAGCAGTTCGGCGGACCACTACGAGCAGTACTTC. Translation: CASSSADHYEQYF.

At least ten counts were recorded for this clonotype. The rearrangement uses TRBV11-3 and TRBJ2-5, with D hard to call. The V end lost 4 bases, the J end lost 3 bases, and 6 bases lay between the germline ends. The germline gives CDR1 SGHNT, CDR2 YENEEA. This CDR3 is 12 amino acids long. The CDR3 reads CASSWQEETQYF. The CDR3 region has the DNA TGTGCCAGCAGCTGGCAGGAAGAGACCCAGTACTTC.

Notes on this clonotype: Germline is not matched at one junction end, which may reflect a read error. The chain links TRBV20-1 to TRBJ2-5; TRBD2 matches 8 bases. The CDR3 is made up of 13 amino acids. Germline CDR1 and CDR2: DFQATT and SNEGSKA (reference sequence). The CDR3 coding sequence is TGCAGCGGGGAGGCTAGCGGGCAAAAGACCCAGCACTTC. Its translation: CSGEASGQKTQHF.